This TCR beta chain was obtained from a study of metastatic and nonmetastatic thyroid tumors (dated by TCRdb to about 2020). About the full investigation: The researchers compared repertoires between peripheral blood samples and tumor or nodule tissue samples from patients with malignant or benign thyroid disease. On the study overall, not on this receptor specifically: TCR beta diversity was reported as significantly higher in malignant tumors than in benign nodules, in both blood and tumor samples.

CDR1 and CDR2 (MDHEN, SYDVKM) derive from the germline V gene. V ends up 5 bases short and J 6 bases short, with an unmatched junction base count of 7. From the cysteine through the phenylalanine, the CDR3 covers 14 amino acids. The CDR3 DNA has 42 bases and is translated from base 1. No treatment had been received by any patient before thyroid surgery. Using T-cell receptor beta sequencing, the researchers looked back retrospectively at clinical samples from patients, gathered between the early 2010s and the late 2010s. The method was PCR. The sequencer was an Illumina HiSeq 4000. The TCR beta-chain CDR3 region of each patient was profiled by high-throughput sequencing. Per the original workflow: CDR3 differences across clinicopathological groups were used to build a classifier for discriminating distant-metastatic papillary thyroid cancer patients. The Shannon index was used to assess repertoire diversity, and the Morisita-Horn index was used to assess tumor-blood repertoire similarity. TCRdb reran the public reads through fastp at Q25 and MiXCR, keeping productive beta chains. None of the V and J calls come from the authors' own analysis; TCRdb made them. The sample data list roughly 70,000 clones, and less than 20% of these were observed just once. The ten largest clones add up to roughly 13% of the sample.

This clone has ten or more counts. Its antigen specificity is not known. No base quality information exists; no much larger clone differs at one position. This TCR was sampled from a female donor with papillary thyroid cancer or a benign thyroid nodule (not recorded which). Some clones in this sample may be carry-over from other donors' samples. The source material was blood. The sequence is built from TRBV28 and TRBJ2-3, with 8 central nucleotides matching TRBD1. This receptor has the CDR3 CASSPGQGRDTQYF. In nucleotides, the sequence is TGTGCCAGCAGTCCCGGACAGGGAAGGGATACGCAGTATTTT.